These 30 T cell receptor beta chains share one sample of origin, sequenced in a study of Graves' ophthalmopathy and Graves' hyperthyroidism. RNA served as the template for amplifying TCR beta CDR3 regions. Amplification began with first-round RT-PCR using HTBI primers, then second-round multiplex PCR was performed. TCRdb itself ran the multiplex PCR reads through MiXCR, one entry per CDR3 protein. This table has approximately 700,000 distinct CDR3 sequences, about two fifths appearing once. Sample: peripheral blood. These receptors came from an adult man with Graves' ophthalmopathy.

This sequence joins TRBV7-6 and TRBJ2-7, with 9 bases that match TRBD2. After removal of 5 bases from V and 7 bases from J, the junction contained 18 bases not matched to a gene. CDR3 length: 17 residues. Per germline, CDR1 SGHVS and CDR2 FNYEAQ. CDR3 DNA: TGTGCCAGCAGCGCCGGACCAGCGGGGGGCCTGTGGGGTGAGCAGTACTTC. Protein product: CASSAGPAGGLWGEQYF.

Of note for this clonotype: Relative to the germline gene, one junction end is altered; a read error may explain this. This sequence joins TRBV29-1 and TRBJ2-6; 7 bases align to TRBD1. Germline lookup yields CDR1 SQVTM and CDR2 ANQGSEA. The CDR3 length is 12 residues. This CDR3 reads CSVGGQRALEAF. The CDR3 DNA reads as TGCAGCGTTGGGGGACAGAGAGCGCTTGAAGCTTTC.

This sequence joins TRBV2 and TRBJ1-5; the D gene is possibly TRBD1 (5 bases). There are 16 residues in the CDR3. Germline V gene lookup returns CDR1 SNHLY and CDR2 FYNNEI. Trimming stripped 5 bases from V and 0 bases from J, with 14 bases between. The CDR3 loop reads CASSIRRQSSNQPQHF. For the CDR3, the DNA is TGTGCCAGCAGTATCCGAAGACAGAGTAGCAATCAGCCCCAGCATTTT.

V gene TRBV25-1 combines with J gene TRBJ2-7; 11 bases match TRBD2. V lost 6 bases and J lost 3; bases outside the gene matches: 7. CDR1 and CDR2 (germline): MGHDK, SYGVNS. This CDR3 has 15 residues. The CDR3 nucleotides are TGTGCCAGCAGCCTCCACGGGACTAGCGGCTACGAGCAGTACTTC. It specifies CASSLHGTSGYEQYF.

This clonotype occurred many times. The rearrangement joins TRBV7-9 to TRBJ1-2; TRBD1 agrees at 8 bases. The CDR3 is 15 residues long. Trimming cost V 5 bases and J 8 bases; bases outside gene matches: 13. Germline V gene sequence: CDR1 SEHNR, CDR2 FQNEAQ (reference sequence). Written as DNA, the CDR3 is TGTGCCAGCAGCCAGGCTCTGGTGACAGGGGACGGCTACACCTTC. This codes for CASSQALVTGDGYTF.

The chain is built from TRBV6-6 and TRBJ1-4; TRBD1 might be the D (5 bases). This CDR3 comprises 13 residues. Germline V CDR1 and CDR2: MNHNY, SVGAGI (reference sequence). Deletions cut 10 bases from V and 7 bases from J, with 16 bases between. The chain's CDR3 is CAILVGGGEKLFF. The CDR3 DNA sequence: TGTGCCATCCTTGTTGGGGGAGGTGAAAAACTGTTTTTT.

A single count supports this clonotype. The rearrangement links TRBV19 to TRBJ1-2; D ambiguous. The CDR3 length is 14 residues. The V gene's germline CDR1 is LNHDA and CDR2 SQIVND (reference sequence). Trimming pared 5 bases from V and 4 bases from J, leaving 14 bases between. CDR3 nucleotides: TGTGCCAGTAGTTACGACGGCATAGTCTATGGCTACACCTTC. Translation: CASSYDGIVYGYTF.

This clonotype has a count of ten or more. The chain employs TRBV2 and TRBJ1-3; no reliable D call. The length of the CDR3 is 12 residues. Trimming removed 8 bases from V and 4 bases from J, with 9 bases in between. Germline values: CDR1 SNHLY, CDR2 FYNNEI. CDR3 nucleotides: TGTGCCAGCGCCCGGGCAGGAAACACCATATATTTT. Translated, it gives CASARAGNTIYF.

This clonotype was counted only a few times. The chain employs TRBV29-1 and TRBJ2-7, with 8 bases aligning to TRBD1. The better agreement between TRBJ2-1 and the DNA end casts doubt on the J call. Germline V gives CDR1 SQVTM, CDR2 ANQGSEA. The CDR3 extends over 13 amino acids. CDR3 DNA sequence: TGCAGCATTGGTGGGGACAGGTTCAATGAGCAGTTCTTC. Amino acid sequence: CSIGGDRFNEQFF.

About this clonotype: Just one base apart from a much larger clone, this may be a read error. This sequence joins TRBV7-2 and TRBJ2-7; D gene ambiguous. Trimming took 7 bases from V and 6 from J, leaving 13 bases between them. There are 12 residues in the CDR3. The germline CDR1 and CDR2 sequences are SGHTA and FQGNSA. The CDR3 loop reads CASNSTASEQYF. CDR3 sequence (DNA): TGTGCCAGCAACTCAACGGCCAGCGAGCAGTACTTC.

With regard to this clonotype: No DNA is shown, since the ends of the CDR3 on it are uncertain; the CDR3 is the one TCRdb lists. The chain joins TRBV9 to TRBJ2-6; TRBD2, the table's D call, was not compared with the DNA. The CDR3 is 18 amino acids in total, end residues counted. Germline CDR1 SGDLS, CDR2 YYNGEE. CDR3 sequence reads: CASSLGWGLDEPWLHLRF.

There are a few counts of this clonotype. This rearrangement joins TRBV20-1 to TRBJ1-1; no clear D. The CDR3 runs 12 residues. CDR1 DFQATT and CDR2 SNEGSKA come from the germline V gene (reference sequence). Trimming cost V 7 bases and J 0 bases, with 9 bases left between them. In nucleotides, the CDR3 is TGCAGTGAGGTGGGGTTGAACACTGAAGCTTTCTTT. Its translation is CSEVGLNTEAFF.

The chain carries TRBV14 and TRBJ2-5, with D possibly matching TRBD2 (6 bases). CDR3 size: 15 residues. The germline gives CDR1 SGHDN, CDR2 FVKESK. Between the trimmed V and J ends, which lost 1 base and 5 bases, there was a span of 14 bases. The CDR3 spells CASSQGWTGRETQYF. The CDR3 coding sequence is TGTGCCAGCAGCCAAGGGTGGACGGGGAGGGAGACCCAGTACTTC.

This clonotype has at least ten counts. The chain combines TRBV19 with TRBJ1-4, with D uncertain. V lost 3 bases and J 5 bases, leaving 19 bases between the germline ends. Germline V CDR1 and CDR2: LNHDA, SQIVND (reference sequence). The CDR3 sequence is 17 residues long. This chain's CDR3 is CASSIWRLTNKNEKLFF. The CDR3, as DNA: TGTGCCAGTAGTATTTGGCGTTTGACAAATAAGAATGAAAAACTGTTTTTT.

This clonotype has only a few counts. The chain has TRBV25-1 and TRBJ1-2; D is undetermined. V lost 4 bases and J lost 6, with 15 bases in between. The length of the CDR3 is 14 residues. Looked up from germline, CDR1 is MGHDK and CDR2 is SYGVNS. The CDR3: CASSARRPVDGYTF. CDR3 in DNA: TGTGCCAGCAGTGCTAGACGTCCCGTCGATGGCTACACCTTC.

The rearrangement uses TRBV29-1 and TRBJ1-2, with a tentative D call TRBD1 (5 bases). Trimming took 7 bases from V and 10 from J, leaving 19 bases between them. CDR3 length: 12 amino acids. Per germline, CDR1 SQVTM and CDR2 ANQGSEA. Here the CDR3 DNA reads TGCAGCGCGACGGGGACTAGCGGAGCCTACACCTTC. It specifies CSATGTSGAYTF. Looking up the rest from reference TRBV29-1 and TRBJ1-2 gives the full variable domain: SAVISQKPSRDICQRGTSLTIQCQVDSQVTMMFWYRQQPGQSLTLIATANQGSEATYESGFVIDKFPISRPNLTFSTLTVSNMSPEDSSIYLCSATGTSGAYTFGSGTRLTVV.

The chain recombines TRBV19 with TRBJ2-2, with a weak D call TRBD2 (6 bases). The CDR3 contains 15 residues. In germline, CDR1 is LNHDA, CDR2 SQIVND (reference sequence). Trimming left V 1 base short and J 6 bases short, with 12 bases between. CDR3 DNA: TGTGCCAGTAGTATAGGGTGGGGGAGGTCCGGGGAGCTGTTTTTT. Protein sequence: CASSIGWGRSGELFF.

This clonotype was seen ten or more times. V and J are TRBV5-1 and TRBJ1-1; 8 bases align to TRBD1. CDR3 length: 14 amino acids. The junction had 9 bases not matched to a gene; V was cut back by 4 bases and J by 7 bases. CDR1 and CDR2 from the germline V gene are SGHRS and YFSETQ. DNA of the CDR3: TGCGCCAGCAGCCCCAGACAGGGGTACGGTGAAGCTTTCTTT. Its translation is CASSPRQGYGEAFF.

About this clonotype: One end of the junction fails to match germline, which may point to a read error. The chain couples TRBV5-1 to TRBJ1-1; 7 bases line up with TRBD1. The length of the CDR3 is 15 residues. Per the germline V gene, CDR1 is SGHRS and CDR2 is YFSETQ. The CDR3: CTSSLAAIRDSEAFF. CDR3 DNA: TGCACCAGCAGCTTGGCGGCTATCCGGGACAGTGAAGCTTTCTTT.

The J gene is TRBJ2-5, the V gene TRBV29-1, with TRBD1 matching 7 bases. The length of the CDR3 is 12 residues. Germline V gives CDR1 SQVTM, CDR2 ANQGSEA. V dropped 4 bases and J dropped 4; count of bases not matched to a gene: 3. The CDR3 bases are TGCAGCGTTGGGACAGGTGGAGAGACCCAGTACTTC. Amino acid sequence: CSVGTGGETQYF.

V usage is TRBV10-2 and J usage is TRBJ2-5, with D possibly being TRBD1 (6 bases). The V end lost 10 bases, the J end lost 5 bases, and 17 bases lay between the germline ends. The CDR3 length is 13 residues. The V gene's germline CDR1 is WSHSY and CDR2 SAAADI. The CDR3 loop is CATSGVSEETQYF. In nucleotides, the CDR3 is TGCGCCACCTCAGGGGTTTCGGAGGAGACCCAGTACTTC.

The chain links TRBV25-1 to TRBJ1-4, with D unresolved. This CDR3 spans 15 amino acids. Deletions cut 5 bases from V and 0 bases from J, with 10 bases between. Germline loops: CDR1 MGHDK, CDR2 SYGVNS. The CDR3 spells CASSLYGATNEKLFF. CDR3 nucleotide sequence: TGTGCCAGCAGTCTCTACGGTGCAACTAATGAAAAACTGTTTTTT.

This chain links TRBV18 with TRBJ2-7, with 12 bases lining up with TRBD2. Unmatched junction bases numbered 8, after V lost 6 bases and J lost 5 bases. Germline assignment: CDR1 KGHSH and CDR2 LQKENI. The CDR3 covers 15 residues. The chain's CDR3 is CASSRGLAGYDEQYF. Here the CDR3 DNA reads TGTGCCAGCTCTCGAGGACTAGCGGGATACGACGAGCAGTACTTC.

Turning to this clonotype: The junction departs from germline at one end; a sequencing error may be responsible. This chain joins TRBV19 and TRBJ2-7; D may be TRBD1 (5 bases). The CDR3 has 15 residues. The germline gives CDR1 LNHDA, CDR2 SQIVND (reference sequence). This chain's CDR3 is CANSIKAYTAGEQYF. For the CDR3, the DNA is TGTGCCAATAGTATAAAAGCATACACGGCAGGGGAGCAGTACTTC. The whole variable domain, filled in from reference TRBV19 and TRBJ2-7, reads DGGITQSPKYLFRKEGQNVTLSCEQNLNHDAMYWYRQDPGQGLRLIYYSQIVNDFQKGDIAEGYSVSREKKESFPLTVTSAQKNPTAFYLCANSIKAYTAGEQYFGPGTRLTVT.

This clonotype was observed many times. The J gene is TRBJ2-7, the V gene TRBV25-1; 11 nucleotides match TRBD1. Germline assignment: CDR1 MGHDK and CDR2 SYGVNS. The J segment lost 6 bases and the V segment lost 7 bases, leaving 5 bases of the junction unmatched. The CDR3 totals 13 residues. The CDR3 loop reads CASMDRGLVEQYF. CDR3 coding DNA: TGTGCCAGCATGGACAGGGGGCTCGTCGAGCAGTACTTC.

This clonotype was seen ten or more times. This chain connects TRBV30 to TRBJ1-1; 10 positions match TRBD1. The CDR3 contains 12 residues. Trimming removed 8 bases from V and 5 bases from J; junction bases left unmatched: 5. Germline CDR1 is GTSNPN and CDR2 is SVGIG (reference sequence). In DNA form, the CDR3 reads TGTGCCATCCGGGACAGGGGAACTGAAGCTTTCTTT. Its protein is CAIRDRGTEAFF.

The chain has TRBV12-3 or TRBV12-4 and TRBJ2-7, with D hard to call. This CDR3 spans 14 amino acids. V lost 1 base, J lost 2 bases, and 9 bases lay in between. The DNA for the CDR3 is TGTGCCAGCAGTTTAGACCCCGAGACCTACGAGCAGTACTTC. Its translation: CASSLDPETYEQYF.

The chain's CDR3 is CAWSGAGGPYEQYF. In DNA form, the CDR3 reads TGTGCCTGGAGTGGAGCTGGGGGCCCCTACGAGCAGTACTTC. V usage is TRBV25-1 and J usage is TRBJ2-7; tentatively, D is TRBD1 (6 bases). CDR3 size: 14 residues. CDR1 is MGHDK and CDR2 is SYGVNS in the germline V gene. The V end lost 11 bases, the J end lost 2 bases, and 19 bases lay between the germline ends.

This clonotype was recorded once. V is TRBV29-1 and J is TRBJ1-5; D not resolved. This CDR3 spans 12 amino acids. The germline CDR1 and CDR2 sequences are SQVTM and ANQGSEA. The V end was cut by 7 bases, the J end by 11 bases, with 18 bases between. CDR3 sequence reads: CSAGDLQETQHF. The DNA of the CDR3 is TGCAGCGCCGGGGATTTACAAGAGACCCAGCATTTT. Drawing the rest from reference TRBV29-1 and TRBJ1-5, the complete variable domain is SAVISQKPSRDICQRGTSLTIQCQVDSQVTMMFWYRQQPGQSLTLIATANQGSEATYESGFVIDKFPISRPNLTFSTLTVSNMSPEDSSIYLCSAGDLQETQHFGDGTRLSIL.

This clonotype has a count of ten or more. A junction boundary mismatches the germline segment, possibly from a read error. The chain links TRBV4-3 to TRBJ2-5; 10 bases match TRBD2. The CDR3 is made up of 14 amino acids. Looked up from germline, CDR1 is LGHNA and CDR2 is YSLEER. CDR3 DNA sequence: TGTGCCAGCAGCCAGGGACTAGCGCAAGAGACCCAGTACTTC. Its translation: CASSQGLAQETQYF.